What follows are 27 T cell receptor beta chains derived from one specimen sequenced in a study of T cell responses to AZD1222 COVID-19 vaccine. Repertoires were generated with immunoSEQ multiplex PCR, while TCRdb's copy carries only in-frame clones and drops some. Among some 170,000 clones, around 94% were seen once, and the ten largest hold roughly 4.6%. The sequencing used peripheral blood, collected 28 days after the second AZD1222 dose. The source is an adult who received the AZD1222 COVID-19 vaccine.

This chain connects TRBV12-3 or TRBV12-4 to TRBJ2-1, with 8 bases fitting TRBD1. J gave up 10 bases and V 6 bases, and 2 bases lay outside the gene matches. The CDR3 length is 11 residues. The CDR3, as DNA: TGTGCCAGCAGCAGACAGGGGGAGCAGTTCTTC. Translated: CASSRQGEQFF.

V usage is TRBV27 and J usage is TRBJ2-1, with D possibly matching TRBD1 (6 bases). This CDR3 has 14 amino acids. V was shortened by 6 bases and J by 1 base, with 10 bases between the two germline ends. Germline loops: CDR1 MNHEY, CDR2 SMNVEV (reference sequence). This CDR3 reads CASSWDTSYNEQFF. The CDR3 nucleotides read TGTGCCAGCAGCTGGGACACTTCCTACAATGAGCAGTTCTTC.

This clone was recorded only once. J is TRBJ2-7 and V is TRBV7-8; 11 bases line up with TRBD2. There are 15 residues in the CDR3. Trimming took 3 bases from V and 3 from J; bases not matched to a gene: 4. CDR1 is SGHVS, CDR2 FQNEAQ, per germline. In DNA form, the CDR3 reads TGTGCCAGCAGCTTCGGGACTAGCGGAAACTACGAGCAGTACTTC. This translates into CASSFGTSGNYEQYF.

This chain connects TRBV19 to TRBJ2-7, with D hard to call. Germline loops: CDR1 LNHDA, CDR2 SQIVND (reference sequence). The CDR3 is made up of 13 amino acids. V was shortened by 2 bases and J by 3 bases, with 8 bases between the two germline ends. CDR3 bases: TGTGCCAGTAGTATAACGGAAAACTACGAGCAGTACTTC. Amino acids: CASSITENYEQYF.

The rearrangement uses TRBV7-9 and TRBJ2-1; no reliable D call. Trimming removed 5 bases from V and 4 bases from J, with 15 bases in between. CDR3 length: 15 residues. Germline lookup yields CDR1 SEHNR and CDR2 FQNEAQ (reference sequence). The CDR3 DNA reads TGTGCCAGCAGCCTACTCGGACGGATTTACAATGAGCAGTTCTTC. Protein: CASSLLGRIYNEQFF.

This clone showed up just once. The chain carries TRBV2 and TRBJ2-7; weak D call: TRBD1 (5 bases). The ends were cut back, 4 bases at V and 0 bases at J, with 13 bases in the middle. The CDR3 has 15 residues. CDR1 and CDR2 (germline): SNHLY, FYNNEI. The CDR3 reads CASSAQAGLSYEQYF. CDR3 nucleotide sequence: TGTGCCAGCAGTGCTCAGGCAGGGCTCTCCTACGAGCAGTACTTC.

The chain recombines TRBV18 with TRBJ1-2; D unresolved. Deletions cut 3 bases from V and 2 bases from J, with 4 bases between. The germline V gene has CDR1 KGHSH and CDR2 LQKENI. This CDR3 region has 12 residues. The CDR3 nucleotides are TGTGCCAGCTCACCGGCCAACTATGGCTACACCTTC. This translates into CASSPANYGYTF.

The chain combines TRBV7-9 with TRBJ2-1; TRBD2 matches at 8 bases. CDR1 SEHNR and CDR2 FQNEAQ come from the germline V gene (reference sequence). The V gene end was trimmed by 6 bases and the J gene end by 1 base; junction bases not matched to a gene: 5. There are 15 residues in the CDR3. CDR3 region: CASRTTSGSYNEQFF. The CDR3 DNA reads as TGTGCCAGCAGAACCACTAGCGGATCCTACAATGAGCAGTTCTTC.

J is TRBJ2-1 and V is TRBV7-8; tentatively, D is TRBD2 (6 bases). Trimming cost V 8 bases and J 4 bases, with 18 bases left between them. The CDR3 totals 15 residues. CDR1 is SGHVS and CDR2 is FQNEAQ in the germline V gene. CDR3 bases: TGTGCCAGCGTCCTTGACGGGAGAAGTTACAATGAGCAGTTCTTC. It specifies CASVLDGRSYNEQFF.

This chain uses TRBV3-1 (or the pseudogene TRBV3-2) with TRBJ1-5; TRBD1 matches at 8 bases. This CDR3 comprises 15 residues. Trimming at V came to 1 base and at J to 1 base, leaving 0 bases not matched to a gene. Germline V CDR1 and CDR2: LGHDT, YNNKEL (reference sequence). CDR3 residues: CASSQGQGSNQPQHF. CDR3 in DNA: TGTGCCAGCAGCCAAGGACAGGGGAGCAATCAGCCCCAGCATTTT.

V is TRBV7-2 and J is TRBJ1-6; D uncertain. This CDR3 spans 13 amino acids. V lost 5 bases and J 7 bases, leaving 9 bases between the germline ends. Germline V gene lookup returns CDR1 SGHTA and CDR2 FQGNSA. CDR3 coding DNA: TGTGCCAGCAGCCCCTATGTGAATTCACCCCTCCACTTT. Residues: CASSPYVNSPLHF.

The rearrangement links TRBV3-1 (or the pseudogene TRBV3-2) to TRBJ2-1; 7 bases are shared with TRBD2. The CDR3 spans 17 residues. V trimming: 0 bases; J trimming: 6 bases; junction bases outside the gene matches: 11. The V gene's germline CDR1 is LGHDT and CDR2 YNNKEL (reference sequence). CDR3 DNA: TGTGCCAGCAGCCAAGAAGAGCGGGGAGCCCCCTTCAATGAGCAGTTCTTC. This codes for CASSQEERGAPFNEQFF.

V gene TRBV7-9 combines with J gene TRBJ1-1, with D perhaps TRBD1 (6 bases). The CDR3 extends over 16 amino acids. The ends were cut back, 5 bases at V and 1 base at J, with 17 bases in the middle. Germline V lookup: CDR1 SEHNR, CDR2 FQNEAQ (reference sequence). This CDR3 reads CASSLKGWDKNTEAFF. The CDR3, as DNA: TGTGCCAGCAGCCTGAAGGGATGGGACAAGAACACTGAAGCTTTCTTT.

CDR3 loop: CASSSSRGQKLNYGYTF. CDR3 in DNA: TGTGCCAGCAGCTCTAGCAGGGGGCAAAAGTTAAACTATGGCTACACCTTC. The V call is TRBV7-9, the J call TRBJ1-2; 8 bases are shared with TRBD1. Germline trimming cut 4 bases from V and 2 bases from J; bases unmatched to any gene: 12. Germline V gene sequence: CDR1 SEHNR, CDR2 FQNEAQ (reference sequence). CDR3 length: 17 amino acids.

V and J are TRBV6-5 and TRBJ1-2, with D unclear. V dropped 0 bases and J dropped 9 bases, with 14 bases sitting between them. From germline, CDR1 is MNHEY and CDR2 SVGAGI. The CDR3 contains 14 residues. CDR3 loop: CASSYSIEGPRYTF. CDR3 DNA: TGTGCCAGCAGTTACTCGATCGAGGGTCCGCGCTACACCTTC.

The V gene is TRBV6-1, the J gene TRBJ2-7; 8 positions agree with TRBD1. CDR3 length: 15 amino acids. The junction had 6 bases not matched to a gene; V was cut back by 3 bases and J by 2 bases. Germline CDR1 is MNHNS and CDR2 is SASEGT. DNA of the CDR3: TGTGCCAGCAGTGATGCCGGGACAGGCCCCTACGAGCAGTACTTC. Its translation is CASSDAGTGPYEQYF.

CDR3 region: CASSFGSGYGYTF. The CDR3 region has the DNA TGTGCCAGCAGCTTCGGGTCGGGGTATGGCTACACCTTC. This chain links TRBV7-9 with TRBJ1-2; D gene ambiguous. The length of the CDR3 is 13 residues. The V end lost 3 bases, the J end lost 5 bases, and 10 bases lay between the germline ends. Germline V gene data show CDR1 as SEHNR and CDR2 as FQNEAQ (reference sequence).

The chain is built from TRBV6-5 and TRBJ1-2, with 7 bases fitting TRBD1. With 3 bases clipped from V and 8 bases from J, the junction kept 9 bases outside the gene matches. Germline assignment: CDR1 MNHEY and CDR2 SVGAGI. This CDR3 comprises 14 residues. The CDR3 loop is CASSYREGALGYTF. The CDR3, as DNA: TGTGCCAGCAGTTATAGGGAGGGGGCGTTAGGCTACACCTTC.

The chain has TRBV15 and TRBJ1-1; D unclear. CDR1 and CDR2 (germline): LNHNV, YYDKDF (reference sequence). Trimming removed 1 base from V and 0 bases from J, with 3 bases in between. The CDR3 sequence is 13 residues long. The CDR3 spells CATSRGVNTEAFF. The CDR3 coding sequence is TGTGCCACCAGCAGAGGTGTGAACACTGAAGCTTTCTTT.

The chain links TRBV10-3 to TRBJ2-7; TRBD2 aligns across 15 bases. This CDR3 region has 14 residues. CDR1 and CDR2 from the germline V gene are ENHRY and SYGVKD. V was pared by 10 bases and J by 4 bases, with 5 bases of the junction left unmatched. The CDR3 sequence is CATGLAGGRYEQYF. DNA for the CDR3: TGTGCCACCGGACTAGCGGGAGGGAGATACGAGCAGTACTTC.

The rearrangement uses TRBV18 and TRBJ1-4; perhaps TRBD1 as D (5 bases). Germline CDR1 KGHSH, CDR2 LQKENI. V lost 6 bases to trimming and J lost 5 bases, with 16 bases between them. This CDR3 has 15 residues. CDR3 loop: CASSRPGRKNEKLFF. DNA of the CDR3: TGTGCCAGCTCCCGGCCGGGACGGAAAAATGAAAAACTGTTTTTT. Full variable domain (outside the CDR3, taken from reference TRBV18 and TRBJ1-4): NAGVMQNPRHLVRRRGQEARLRCSPMKGHSHVYWYRQLPEEGLKFMVYLQKENIIDESGMPKERFSAEFPKEGPSILRIQQVVRGDSAAYFCASSRPGRKNEKLFFGSGTQLSVL.

V and J are TRBV6-5 and TRBJ1-3; D possibly corresponds to TRBD1 (5 bases). Germline assignment: CDR1 MNHEY and CDR2 SVGAGI. This CDR3 contains 15 residues. With 0 bases removed from V and 4 bases from J, the gap between germline ends came to 10 bases. The CDR3 nucleotides read TGTGCCAGCAGTTACTCGAAGACAGTAGGAAACACCATATATTTT. As protein: CASSYSKTVGNTIYF.

This chain links TRBV29-1 with TRBJ1-2, with 7 bases fitting TRBD1. The CDR3 consists of 13 residues. With 6 bases clipped from V and 7 bases from J, the junction kept 11 bases outside the gene matches. The germline V gene has CDR1 SQVTM and CDR2 ANQGSEA. CDR3 nucleotide sequence: TGCAGCGTGACCGACAGGGATCGAGGTGGCTACACCTTC. Residues: CSVTDRDRGGYTF.

V gene TRBV2 combines with J gene TRBJ1-1; no firm D call. The CDR3 length is 11 residues. Per the germline V gene, CDR1 is SNHLY and CDR2 is FYNNEI. Trimming stripped 4 bases from V and 7 bases from J, with 7 bases between. CDR3 protein: CASSGAIEAFF. CDR3 nucleotides: TGTGCCAGCAGTGGGGCAATTGAAGCTTTCTTT.

The genes are TRBV7-8 and TRBJ1-1; TRBD1 is a possible D gene (5 bases). The germline V gene encodes CDR1 SGHVS and CDR2 FQNEAQ. V lost 5 bases to trimming and J lost 7 bases, with 14 bases between them. CDR3 size: 13 residues. Here the CDR3 DNA reads TGTGCCAGCAGCCCCGGACGGGGCGGTGAAGCTTTCTTT. Translating it yields CASSPGRGGEAFF.

The J gene is TRBJ2-1, the V gene TRBV6-5; unclear D gene. The CDR3 is made up of 13 amino acids. Germline CDR1 and CDR2: MNHEY and SVGAGI. V shed 0 bases and J shed 13 bases, with 13 bases lying between them. The CDR3 loop is CASSYSRKTLQFF. DNA of the CDR3: TGTGCCAGCAGTTACTCGAGAAAGACCCTACAGTTCTTC.

V usage is TRBV28 and J usage is TRBJ1-2, with TRBD1 matching over 12 bases. V was pared by 3 bases and J by 3 bases, with 11 bases of the junction left unmatched. Per the germline V gene, CDR1 is MDHEN and CDR2 is SYDVKM. The length of the CDR3 is 18 residues. CDR3 bases: TGTGCCAGCAGTTTGAAACCGGGACAGGGGGCGAAATACTATGGCTACACCTTC. As protein: CASSLKPGQGAKYYGYTF.